Shown below are 4 T cell receptor beta chains from a single sample sequenced in a study of regulatory T cells in long-lasting Graves disease. Time point here: persistent/refractory GD, antithyroid drugs over 5 years with positive TRAb. RNA from PBMCs was the source of the TCR library. With iRepertoire HTBI primers and Arm-PCR of CDR3 regions, TCR beta libraries were built. TCRdb processed the multiplex PCR reads anew with MiXCR; each CDR3 protein has one entry. The sample has 600,000 to 800,000 distinct CDR3 sequences; about 32% are singletons. The material was peripheral blood mononuclear cells (PBMCs), obtained when the disease was refractory, from a patient treated with antithyroid drugs. The origin of the receptors is a female donor with Graves disease.

This clonotype has just a few counts. V is TRBV20-1 and J is TRBJ1-1; a possible D gene is TRBD1 (5 bases). Germline CDR1 DFQATT, CDR2 SNEGSKA (reference sequence). V was clipped by 3 bases and J by 5 bases, with 13 bases between them. This CDR3 is 13 amino acids long. The CDR3: CSARNWWGTEAFF. The CDR3 DNA is TGCAGTGCTAGGAATTGGTGGGGGACTGAAGCTTTCTTT.

The chain uses TRBV29-1 and TRBJ2-7; 9 nucleotides line up with TRBD1. Per germline, CDR1 SQVTM and CDR2 ANQGSEA. J lost 9 bases, V lost 4 bases, and 13 bases had no gene match. The CDR3 consists of 14 residues. CDR3 loop: CSVASGTGLAWQYF. For the CDR3, the DNA is TGCAGCGTTGCCTCCGGGACAGGGCTGGCTTGGCAGTACTTC.

This clonotype was counted once. The genes are TRBV30 and TRBJ1-4; D is perhaps TRBD1 (6 bases). V was trimmed by 3 bases and J by 15 bases, leaving 17 bases between them. The CDR3 sequence is 12 residues long. The germline V gene has CDR1 GTSNPN and CDR2 SVGIG (reference sequence). CDR3 loop: CAWSRQALGVFF. The CDR3 DNA follows: TGTGCCTGGAGCCGACAGGCCTTGGGGGTGTTTTTT.

This clonotype has at least ten counts. The chain has TRBV29-1 and TRBJ1-5; no clear D. CDR1 SQVTM and CDR2 ANQGSEA come from the germline V gene. The CDR3 loop spans 13 amino acids. V lost 4 bases to trimming and J lost 0 bases, with 7 bases between them. CDR3 protein: CSVVEDSNQPQHF. CDR3 DNA: TGCAGCGTTGTGGAGGATAGCAATCAGCCCCAGCATTTT.